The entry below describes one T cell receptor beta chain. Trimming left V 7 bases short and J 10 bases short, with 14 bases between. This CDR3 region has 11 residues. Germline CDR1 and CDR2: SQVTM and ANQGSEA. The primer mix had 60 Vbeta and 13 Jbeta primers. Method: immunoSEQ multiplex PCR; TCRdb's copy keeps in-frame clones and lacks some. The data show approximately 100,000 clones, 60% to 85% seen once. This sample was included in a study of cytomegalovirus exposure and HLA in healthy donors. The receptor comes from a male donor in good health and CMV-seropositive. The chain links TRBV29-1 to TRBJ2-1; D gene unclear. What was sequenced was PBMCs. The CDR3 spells CSDRLDGEQFF. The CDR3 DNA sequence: TGCAGCGACCGACTGGATGGAGAGCAGTTCTTC.